These T cell receptor beta chains were read from a single sample in a study of control samples from healthy donors and cancer patients. Measured with immunoSEQ multiplex PCR; TCRdb has only the in-frame clones, and not every one. The sample carries 170,000 or so clones, 91% recorded once. The specimen was blood. All receptors derive from a woman aged 35 to 49 in good health. Both conserved end residues are part of each CDR3. The D gene is left open where the match is weak. A row's size may be missing; if present it is once, few, many or a size class.

d_call: NA
cdr3_length: 12
j_call: TRBJ1-2
clone_size: NA
v_call: TRBV11-2
cdr3_aa: CASSLGRWGYTF
cdr3_nt: TGTGCCAGCAGCTTAGGGAGGTGGGGCTACACCTTC

d_call: NA
cdr3_length: 15
j_call: TRBJ2-3
clone_size: NA
v_call: TRBV5-1
cdr3_aa: CASSTYSIGADTQYF
cdr3_nt: TGCGCCAGCAGCACCTACTCAATTGGGGCAGATACGCAGTATTTT

d_call: NA
cdr3_length: 12
j_call: TRBJ2-7
clone_size: NA
v_call: TRBV5-4
cdr3_aa: CASSSGGYEQYF
cdr3_nt: TGTGCCAGCAGCTCCGGGGGCTACGAGCAGTACTTC

d_call: NA
cdr3_length: 14
j_call: TRBJ1-5
clone_size: NA
v_call: TRBV6-5
cdr3_aa: CASSYSMSVQPQHF
cdr3_nt: TGTGCCAGCAGTTACTCGATGTCGGTTCAGCCCCAGCATTTT

d_call: NA
cdr3_length: 17
j_call: TRBJ1-1
clone_size: NA
v_call: TRBV4-1
cdr3_aa: CASSQVDGLALNTEAFF
cdr3_nt: TGCGCCAGCAGCCAAGTCGACGGGTTAGCCCTTAACACTGAAGCTTTCTTT

d_call: TRBD1
cdr3_length: 14
j_call: TRBJ2-7
clone_size: NA
v_call: TRBV27
cdr3_aa: CASRRDSRGYEQYF
cdr3_nt: TGTGCCAGCAGAAGGGACAGCCGGGGCTACGAGCAGTACTTC

d_call: NA
cdr3_length: 14
j_call: TRBJ2-7
clone_size: NA
v_call: TRBV5-4
cdr3_aa: CASSLDSYSYEQYF
cdr3_nt: TGTGCCAGCAGCTTGGATTCTTACTCCTACGAGCAGTACTTC

d_call: NA
cdr3_length: 14
j_call: TRBJ1-1
clone_size: NA
v_call: TRBV6-5
cdr3_aa: CASSYGWGNTEAFF
cdr3_nt: TGTGCCAGCAGTTACGGGTGGGGGAACACTGAAGCTTTCTTT

d_call: NA
cdr3_length: 14
j_call: TRBJ2-2
clone_size: NA
v_call: TRBV4-1
cdr3_aa: CASSHLEGGGELFF
cdr3_nt: TGCGCCAGCAGCCACTTAGAGGGGGGTGGGGAGCTGTTTTTT

d_call: NA
cdr3_length: 13
j_call: TRBJ2-7
clone_size: NA
v_call: TRBV4-1
cdr3_aa: CASSQERGGEQYF
cdr3_nt: TGCGCCAGCAGCCAAGAACGGGGCGGGGAGCAGTACTTC

d_call: TRBD1
cdr3_length: 16
j_call: TRBJ1-5
clone_size: NA
v_call: TRBV28
cdr3_aa: CASSLTGGDSNQPQHF
cdr3_nt: TGTGCCAGCAGTTTGACAGGGGGGGATAGCAATCAGCCCCAGCATTTT

d_call: NA
cdr3_length: 15
j_call: TRBJ2-2
clone_size: NA
v_call: TRBV4-1
cdr3_aa: CASSPRTANTGELFF
cdr3_nt: TGCGCCAGCAGCCCCCGGACAGCGAACACCGGGGAGCTGTTTTTT

d_call: NA
cdr3_length: 16
j_call: TRBJ1-6
clone_size: NA
v_call: TRBV6-5
cdr3_aa: CASSYGGGPRNSPLHF
cdr3_nt: TGTGCCAGCAGTTACGGCGGAGGACCCAGGAATTCACCCCTCCACTTT

d_call: NA
cdr3_length: 15
j_call: TRBJ1-4
clone_size: NA
v_call: TRBV6-5
cdr3_aa: CASSYSFQGNEKLFF
cdr3_nt: TGTGCCAGCAGTTACTCCTTTCAGGGGAATGAAAAACTGTTTTTT

d_call: NA
cdr3_length: 13
j_call: TRBJ1-2
clone_size: NA
v_call: TRBV24-1
cdr3_aa: CATSDSLDYGYTF
cdr3_nt: TGTGCCACCAGTGATTCCCTAGACTATGGCTACACCTTC

d_call: TRBD2
cdr3_length: 14
j_call: TRBJ2-5
clone_size: NA
v_call: TRBV6-6
cdr3_aa: CASSYTGGGETQYF
cdr3_nt: TGTGCCAGCAGTTACACGGGGGGAGGGGAGACCCAGTACTTC

d_call: NA
cdr3_length: 17
j_call: TRBJ1-1
clone_size: NA
v_call: TRBV3-1/TRBV3-2
cdr3_aa: CASSRGGSPPGNTEAFF
cdr3_nt: TGTGCCAGCAGCCGGGGGGGGTCTCCTCCTGGGAACACTGAAGCTTTCTTT

d_call: NA
cdr3_length: 11
j_call: TRBJ2-7
clone_size: NA
v_call: TRBV19
cdr3_aa: CATAGGDEQYF
cdr3_nt: TGTGCGACGGCGGGCGGGGACGAGCAGTACTTC

d_call: NA
cdr3_length: 14
j_call: TRBJ1-1
clone_size: NA
v_call: TRBV5-4
cdr3_aa: CASSLYTLTEEAFF
cdr3_nt: TGTGCCAGCAGCTTATATACTTTAACAGAAGAAGCTTTCTTT

d_call: NA
cdr3_length: 10
j_call: TRBJ1-1
clone_size: NA
v_call: TRBV29-1
cdr3_aa: CSVQRTEAFF
cdr3_nt: TGCAGCGTTCAACGCACTGAAGCTTTCTTT

d_call: NA
cdr3_length: 11
j_call: TRBJ1-2
clone_size: NA
v_call: TRBV9
cdr3_aa: CASSLNPQGNF
cdr3_nt: TGTGCCAGCAGCCTTAATCCTCAGGGAAACTTC

d_call: NA
cdr3_length: 14
j_call: TRBJ2-7
clone_size: NA
v_call: TRBV5-6
cdr3_aa: CASSPGSIADEQYF
cdr3_nt: TGTGCCAGCAGCCCGGGTTCCATTGCGGACGAGCAGTACTTC

d_call: NA
cdr3_length: 14
j_call: TRBJ1-2
clone_size: once
v_call: TRBV3-1/TRBV3-2
cdr3_aa: CASSHLGRGNGYTF
cdr3_nt: TGTGCCAGCAGCCACCTGGGCCGGGGGAATGGCTACACCTTC

d_call: TRBD2
cdr3_length: 15
j_call: TRBJ2-7
clone_size: NA
v_call: TRBV4-1
cdr3_aa: CASSQAVAGFYEQYF
cdr3_nt: TGCGCCAGCAGCCAAGCGGTAGCGGGGTTCTACGAGCAGTACTTC

d_call: TRBD1
cdr3_length: 14
j_call: TRBJ1-1
clone_size: few
v_call: TRBV18
cdr3_aa: CASSESTTGYEAFF
cdr3_nt: TGTGCCAGCTCAGAGAGCACGACAGGGTATGAAGCTTTCTTT

d_call: NA
cdr3_length: 17
j_call: TRBJ1-2
clone_size: NA
v_call: TRBV5-1
cdr3_aa: CASSLPGRGRVDYGYTF
cdr3_nt: TGCGCCAGCAGCCTGCCTGGCCGAGGCAGGGTGGATTATGGCTACACCTTC

d_call: NA
cdr3_length: 15
j_call: TRBJ1-1
clone_size: NA
v_call: TRBV6-5
cdr3_aa: CASSPTGGLGTEAFF
cdr3_nt: TGTGCCAGCAGTCCTACGGGAGGGTTAGGCACTGAAGCTTTCTTT

d_call: TRBD1
cdr3_length: 15
j_call: TRBJ1-1
clone_size: NA
v_call: TRBV5-8
cdr3_aa: CASSLVDRGSTEAFF
cdr3_nt: TGTGCCAGCAGCTTGGTGGACAGGGGGTCCACTGAAGCTTTCTTT

d_call: NA
cdr3_length: 14
j_call: TRBJ1-2
clone_size: NA
v_call: TRBV5-4
cdr3_aa: CASSYRGSNYGYTF
cdr3_nt: TGTGCCAGCAGCTATCGGGGTTCTAACTATGGCTACACCTTC

d_call: TRBD1
cdr3_length: 13
j_call: TRBJ1-2
clone_size: NA
v_call: TRBV15
cdr3_aa: CATSRTGWDGYTF
cdr3_nt: TGTGCCACCAGCAGGACAGGGTGGGATGGCTACACCTTC

d_call: NA
cdr3_length: 15
j_call: TRBJ1-3
clone_size: NA
v_call: TRBV2
cdr3_aa: CASSADSGSGNTIYF
cdr3_nt: TGTGCCAGCAGTGCAGACTCCGGCTCTGGAAACACCATATATTTT

d_call: TRBD2
cdr3_length: 17
j_call: TRBJ2-7
clone_size: NA
v_call: TRBV5-1
cdr3_aa: CASSLGLTSGGAVEQYF
cdr3_nt: TGCGCCAGCAGCTTGGGGCTTACTAGCGGGGGGGCCGTCGAGCAGTACTTC

d_call: TRBD1
cdr3_length: 15
j_call: TRBJ1-5
clone_size: NA
v_call: TRBV19
cdr3_aa: CASSPQRQGAQPQHF
cdr3_nt: TGTGCCAGTAGTCCCCAACGACAGGGGGCTCAGCCCCAGCATTTT

d_call: NA
cdr3_length: 17
j_call: TRBJ2-1
clone_size: NA
v_call: TRBV3-1/TRBV3-2
cdr3_aa: CASSPQGAGGLVNEQFF
cdr3_nt: TGTGCCAGCAGCCCCCAGGGGGCGGGGGGTCTTGTCAATGAGCAGTTCTTC

d_call: NA
cdr3_length: 14
j_call: TRBJ1-2
clone_size: NA
v_call: TRBV5-5
cdr3_aa: CASSLERFGYGYTF
cdr3_nt: TGTGCCAGCAGCTTGGAACGGTTCGGGTATGGCTACACCTTC

d_call: NA
cdr3_length: 16
j_call: TRBJ1-5
clone_size: NA
v_call: TRBV7-8
cdr3_aa: CASTPRGPPSNQPQHF
cdr3_nt: TGTGCCAGCACCCCACGAGGGCCTCCCAGCAATCAGCCCCAGCATTTT

d_call: TRBD1
cdr3_length: 15
j_call: TRBJ2-3
clone_size: NA
v_call: TRBV11-3
cdr3_aa: CASSPNPGGKDTQYF
cdr3_nt: TGTGCCAGCAGCCCAAATCCAGGGGGAAAGGATACGCAGTATTTT

d_call: TRBD1
cdr3_length: 15
j_call: TRBJ2-7
clone_size: NA
v_call: TRBV19
cdr3_aa: CASSQDRATRYEQYF
cdr3_nt: TGTGCCAGTAGCCAGGACAGGGCAACCCGATACGAGCAGTACTTC

d_call: NA
cdr3_length: 16
j_call: TRBJ2-3
clone_size: NA
v_call: TRBV4-1
cdr3_aa: CASSQGWRLGPDTQYF
cdr3_nt: TGCGCCAGCAGCCAAGGTTGGCGGCTTGGACCAGATACGCAGTATTTT

d_call: NA
cdr3_length: 16
j_call: TRBJ1-4
clone_size: NA
v_call: TRBV7-6
cdr3_aa: CASSLGSPVSNEKLFF
cdr3_nt: TGTGCCAGCAGCTTAGGTTCCCCAGTCTCTAATGAAAAACTGTTTTTT

d_call: NA
cdr3_length: 15
j_call: TRBJ1-1
clone_size: NA
v_call: TRBV7-9
cdr3_aa: CASSDPGISNTEAFF
cdr3_nt: TGTGCCAGCAGCGATCCCGGGATATCGAACACTGAAGCTTTCTTT

d_call: TRBD2
cdr3_length: 15
j_call: TRBJ2-1
clone_size: NA
v_call: TRBV6-4
cdr3_aa: CASSRGLAGDNEQFF
cdr3_nt: TGTGCCAGCAGCCGGGGCCTAGCGGGAGACAATGAGCAGTTCTTC

d_call: NA
cdr3_length: 12
j_call: TRBJ1-2
clone_size: once
v_call: TRBV13
cdr3_aa: CASSLQGYGYTF
cdr3_nt: TGTGCCAGCAGCCTACAGGGCTATGGCTACACCTTC

d_call: NA
cdr3_length: 10
j_call: TRBJ2-1
clone_size: NA
v_call: TRBV20-1
cdr3_aa: CSASYNEQFF
cdr3_nt: TGCAGTGCTAGCTACAATGAGCAGTTCTTC

d_call: TRBD2
cdr3_length: 15
j_call: TRBJ2-3
clone_size: NA
v_call: TRBV6-5
cdr3_aa: CASRSGGGFTDTQYF
cdr3_nt: TGTGCCAGCAGGTCTGGCGGGGGGTTCACAGATACGCAGTATTTT

d_call: TRBD1
cdr3_length: 16
j_call: TRBJ1-4
clone_size: once
v_call: TRBV5-1
cdr3_aa: CASSLRQGGPNEKLFF
cdr3_nt: TGCGCCAGCAGCCTTCGACAGGGAGGACCTAATGAAAAACTGTTTTTT

d_call: TRBD1
cdr3_length: 14
j_call: TRBJ2-7
clone_size: NA
v_call: TRBV7-9
cdr3_aa: CASIVGTGAHEQYF
cdr3_nt: TGTGCCAGCATCGTCGGGACAGGGGCCCACGAGCAGTACTTC

d_call: TRBD1
cdr3_length: 14
j_call: TRBJ1-2
clone_size: NA
v_call: TRBV18
cdr3_aa: CASSPTGRDYGYTF
cdr3_nt: TGTGCCAGCTCACCGACAGGGAGGGACTATGGCTACACCTTC

d_call: TRBD1
cdr3_length: 14
j_call: TRBJ1-1
clone_size: NA
v_call: TRBV14
cdr3_aa: CASSLQGAGTEAFF
cdr3_nt: TGTGCCAGCAGCCTACAGGGGGCTGGCACTGAAGCTTTCTTT

d_call: NA
cdr3_length: 13
j_call: TRBJ1-1
clone_size: NA
v_call: TRBV6-5
cdr3_aa: CATHRLMNTEAFF
cdr3_nt: TGTGCCACGCACAGACTCATGAACACTGAAGCTTTCTTT

d_call: NA
cdr3_length: 15
j_call: TRBJ2-7
clone_size: NA
v_call: TRBV7-2
cdr3_aa: CASSKLGRRTDPTYF
cdr3_nt: TGTGCCAGCAGCAAGCTAGGAAGGCGGACAGATCCAACGTACTTC

d_call: TRBD1
cdr3_length: 11
j_call: TRBJ2-1
clone_size: NA
v_call: TRBV20-1
cdr3_aa: CSALDREGQFF
cdr3_nt: TGCAGTGCTTTGGACAGGGAAGGGCAGTTCTTC

d_call: NA
cdr3_length: 14
j_call: TRBJ2-4
clone_size: NA
v_call: TRBV13
cdr3_aa: CASSPGRWLNIQYF
cdr3_nt: TGTGCCAGCAGCCCCGGGCGGTGGCTAAACATTCAGTACTTC

d_call: NA
cdr3_length: 13
j_call: TRBJ1-5
clone_size: NA
v_call: TRBV6-6
cdr3_aa: CASRTASNQPQHF
cdr3_nt: TGTGCCAGCAGGACGGCCTCGAACCAGCCCCAGCATTTT

d_call: NA
cdr3_length: 15
j_call: TRBJ1-1
clone_size: NA
v_call: TRBV15
cdr3_aa: CATSRDRGLNTEAFF
cdr3_nt: TGTGCCACCAGCAGAGATCGGGGGTTGAACACTGAAGCTTTCTTT